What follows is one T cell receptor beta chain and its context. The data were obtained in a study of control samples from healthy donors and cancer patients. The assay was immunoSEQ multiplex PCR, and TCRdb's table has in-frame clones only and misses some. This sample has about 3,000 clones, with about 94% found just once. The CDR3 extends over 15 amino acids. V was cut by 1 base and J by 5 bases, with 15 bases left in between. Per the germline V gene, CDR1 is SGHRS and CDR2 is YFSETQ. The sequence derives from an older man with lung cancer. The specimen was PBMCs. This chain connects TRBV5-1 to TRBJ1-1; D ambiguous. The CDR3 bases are TGCGCCAGCAGCTTGAGCACGGCGTATTTGACTGAAGCTTTCTTT. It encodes CASSLSTAYLTEAFF.